Below are 17 T cell receptor beta chains sequenced from a single sample in a study of blood T cell repertoires in COVID-19. Sequenced by immunoSEQ multiplex PCR; TCRdb stores in-frame clones only, minus some. The table lists 150,000 to 200,000 clones, about 80% of them singletons. Sequencing was carried out using peripheral blood. The receptors derive from a man aged 55 to 69 with acute or convalescent COVID-19.

The V call is TRBV6-6, the J call TRBJ1-1; D remains unclear. Trimming shortened V by 0 bases and J by 5 bases, and 13 bases separated the two germline ends. CDR1 is MNHNY and CDR2 is SVGAGI in the germline V gene (reference sequence). The CDR3 consists of 15 residues. CDR3 residues: CASSYSGWEGTEAFF. The CDR3 nucleotides are TGTGCCAGCAGTTACTCAGGGTGGGAGGGAACTGAAGCTTTCTTT.

Comments on this clone: Distinct nucleotide sequences in the sample also encode this CDR3. The rearrangement links TRBV18 to TRBJ2-1; 9 bases fit TRBD2. V lost 0 bases to trimming and J lost 3 bases; unmatched junction nucleotides: 3. This CDR3 has 16 residues. Germline V gene lookup returns CDR1 KGHSH and CDR2 LQKENI. This CDR3 is CASSPPSRGGYNEQFF. The CDR3 DNA follows: TGTGCCAGCTCACCACCGTCGCGGGGGGGCTACAATGAGCAGTTCTTC.

The chain couples TRBV4-1 to TRBJ1-5; D unclear. Trimming took off 0 bases at V and 0 bases at J, with 12 bases between the two ends. The CDR3 spans 17 residues. From germline, CDR1 is MGHRA and CDR2 YSYEKL. CDR3 sequence reads: CASSQDWAPYSNQPQHF. CDR3 DNA sequence: TGCGCCAGCAGCCAAGATTGGGCACCATATAGCAATCAGCCCCAGCATTTT.

In DNA form, the CDR3 reads TGTGCCATCAGTGAGAGCGGGTCCTCTGGAAACACCATATATTTT. The encoded protein is CAISESGSSGNTIYF. The chain joins TRBV10-3 to TRBJ1-3; no firm D call. Germline CDR1 reads ENHRY; CDR2 reads SYGVKD. Trimming shortened V by 2 bases and J by 0 bases, and 8 bases separated the two germline ends. The CDR3 has 15 amino acids.

This clone is a singleton in its sample. V is TRBV2 and J is TRBJ1-3; 7 nucleotides match TRBD1. The CDR3 is 15 amino acids. Germline V gives CDR1 SNHLY, CDR2 FYNNEI. V gave up 5 bases and J gave up 2 bases; unmatched junction bases: 6. DNA for the CDR3: TGTGCCAGCAGTTCCACAGGGGCCCCTGGAAACACCATATATTTT. Protein: CASSSTGAPGNTIYF. Looking up the rest from reference TRBV2 and TRBJ1-3 gives the full variable domain: EPEVTQTPSHQVTQMGQEVILRCVPISNHLYFYWYRQILGQKVEFLVSFYNNEISEKSEIFDDQFSVERPDGSNFTLKIRSTKLEDSAMYFCASSSTGAPGNTIYFGEGSWLTVV.

This clone is a singleton in its sample. The CDR3 DNA is TGTGCCAGCAGCCGATTTAACAGGGAGAATTCACCCCTCCACTTT. This translates into CASSRFNRENSPLHF. The gene calls are TRBV14 and TRBJ1-6; D might be TRBD1 (6 bases). Deletions cut 4 bases from V and 7 bases from J, with 14 bases between. Germline V CDR1 and CDR2: SGHDN, FVKESK. The CDR3 has 15 residues.

This clone was counted between two and nine times. The CDR3: CAISESLATGELFF. The CDR3 DNA follows: TGTGCCATCAGTGAGTCGTTGGCAACCGGGGAGCTGTTTTTT. The J gene is TRBJ2-2, the V gene TRBV10-3, with D unresolved. V was cut by 0 bases and J by 5 bases, with 7 bases left in between. Germline V gene lookup returns CDR1 ENHRY and CDR2 SYGVKD. The CDR3 loop spans 14 amino acids.

This clone was observed a single time. The V call is TRBV4-1, the J call TRBJ2-1; 7 nucleotides match TRBD2. J was trimmed by 5 bases and V by 0 bases; bases with no gene match: 4. This CDR3 contains 15 residues. Per germline, CDR1 MGHRA and CDR2 YSYEKL. The CDR3 nucleotides are TGCGCCAGCAGCCAAGAAGCGGGGTCAAACAATGAGCAGTTCTTC. It specifies CASSQEAGSNNEQFF.

This clone was counted once. The genes are TRBV12-5 and TRBJ2-5, with TRBD1 identical over 8 bases. This CDR3 region has 13 residues. The junction had 6 bases not matched to a gene; V was cut back by 6 bases and J by 6 bases. CDR1 is LGHNT, CDR2 FRNRAP, per germline. The CDR3 DNA sequence: TGTGCTAGTGGGTGGACAGGGTCAAAGACCCAGTACTTC. It codes for CASGWTGSKTQYF.

In nucleotides, the CDR3 is TGTGCCAGCAGCTTAGCGGGGACAGGGGTTTTGGGGAACACTGAAGCTTTCTTT. It encodes CASSLAGTGVLGNTEAFF. This rearrangement joins TRBV7-9 to TRBJ1-1; 10 bases align to TRBD1. Germline CDR1 reads SEHNR; CDR2 reads FQNEAQ (reference sequence). Trimming at V came to 0 bases and at J to 1 base, leaving 8 bases not matched to a gene. CDR3 length equals 18 residues. Drawing the rest from reference TRBV7-9 and TRBJ1-1, the complete variable domain is DTGVSQNPRHKITKRGQNVTFRCDPISEHNRLYWYRQTLGQGPEFLTYFQNEAQLEKSRLLSDRFSAERPKGSFSTLEIQRTEQGDSAMYLCASSLAGTGVLGNTEAFFGQGTRLTVV.

The V and J genes are TRBV5-4 and TRBJ1-2; tentatively, D is TRBD1 (5 bases). Between the trimmed V and J ends, which lost 2 bases and 6 bases, there was a span of 14 bases. The V gene's germline CDR1 is SGHNT and CDR2 YYREEE (reference sequence). CDR3 length equals 14 residues. The CDR3 loop is CASSFTGSSDGYTF. The CDR3 DNA reads as TGTGCCAGCAGCTTTACAGGAAGCTCAGATGGCTACACCTTC.

CDR3 bases: TGTGCCAGCAGCGTAGATCAGGGGTGGAATTCACCCCTCCACTTT. Amino acids: CASSVDQGWNSPLHF. This chain uses TRBV9 with TRBJ1-6, with D possibly matching TRBD1 (6 bases). The CDR3 runs to 15 residues. Germline values: CDR1 SGDLS, CDR2 YYNGEE. Between the trimmed V and J ends, which lost 0 bases and 7 bases, there was a span of 11 bases.

The chain employs TRBV15 and TRBJ1-4, with D perhaps matching TRBD1 (6 bases). The V gene's germline CDR1 is LNHNV and CDR2 YYDKDF (reference sequence). Deletions cut 1 base from V and 1 base from J, with 10 bases between. The CDR3 is made up of 16 amino acids. In nucleotides, the CDR3 is TGTGCCACCAGCAGAGTTAGGGGGGGAACTAATGAAAAACTGTTTTTT. Protein product: CATSRVRGGTNEKLFF.

The chain carries TRBV2 and TRBJ1-3; D may be TRBD1 (5 bases). CDR1 and CDR2 from the germline V gene are SNHLY and FYNNEI. The CDR3 is made up of 14 amino acids. Trimming took 7 bases from V and 4 from J, leaving 14 bases between them. Written as DNA, the CDR3 is TGTGCCAGCACGGTAAACAGGCCCGGAAACACCATATATTTT. Encoded protein: CASTVNRPGNTIYF.

This chain uses TRBV21-1 with TRBJ2-3; the D call in the table, TRBD1, was not verified against the DNA. TRBV21-1 is annotated as a pseudogene. The CDR3 is 18 residues long. The DNA for the CDR3 is TGTGCCAGCAGCAAAGAAGAGTTGTCAGGGGCCGACACAGATACGCAGTATTTT. Protein: CASSKEELSGADTDTQYF.

The sample holds a few counts of this clone. This chain links TRBV5-1 with TRBJ2-2; D is ambiguous. The CDR3 sequence is 13 residues long. The germline gives CDR1 SGHRS, CDR2 YFSETQ. V lost 0 bases and J lost 5, with 5 bases in between. CDR3 in amino acids: CASSLVTTGELFF. The CDR3 DNA sequence: TGCGCCAGCAGCTTGGTGACAACCGGGGAGCTGTTTTTT.

V is TRBV2 and J is TRBJ1-2; 7 nucleotides match TRBD1. The CDR3 runs to 18 residues. The ends lost 5 bases at V and 2 bases at J; junction bases unmatched: 17. The germline V gene has CDR1 SNHLY and CDR2 FYNNEI. The CDR3 is CASSPTWTGLSVNYGYTF. The CDR3 DNA reads TGTGCCAGCAGTCCCACCTGGACAGGATTATCGGTGAACTATGGCTACACCTTC.